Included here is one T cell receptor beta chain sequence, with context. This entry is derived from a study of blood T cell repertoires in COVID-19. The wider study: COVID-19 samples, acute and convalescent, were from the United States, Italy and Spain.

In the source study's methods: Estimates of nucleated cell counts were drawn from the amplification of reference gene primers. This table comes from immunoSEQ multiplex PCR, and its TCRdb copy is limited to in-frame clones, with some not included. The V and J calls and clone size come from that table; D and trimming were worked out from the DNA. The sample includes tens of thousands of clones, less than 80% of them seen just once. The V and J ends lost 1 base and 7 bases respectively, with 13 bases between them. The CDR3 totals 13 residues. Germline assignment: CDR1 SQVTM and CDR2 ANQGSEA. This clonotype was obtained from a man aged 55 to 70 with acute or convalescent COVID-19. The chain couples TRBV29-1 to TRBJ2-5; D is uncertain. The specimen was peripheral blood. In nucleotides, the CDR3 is TGCAGCGTTGAAGTGGGCAGCTTGGGGACCCAGTACTTC. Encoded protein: CSVEVGSLGTQYF.